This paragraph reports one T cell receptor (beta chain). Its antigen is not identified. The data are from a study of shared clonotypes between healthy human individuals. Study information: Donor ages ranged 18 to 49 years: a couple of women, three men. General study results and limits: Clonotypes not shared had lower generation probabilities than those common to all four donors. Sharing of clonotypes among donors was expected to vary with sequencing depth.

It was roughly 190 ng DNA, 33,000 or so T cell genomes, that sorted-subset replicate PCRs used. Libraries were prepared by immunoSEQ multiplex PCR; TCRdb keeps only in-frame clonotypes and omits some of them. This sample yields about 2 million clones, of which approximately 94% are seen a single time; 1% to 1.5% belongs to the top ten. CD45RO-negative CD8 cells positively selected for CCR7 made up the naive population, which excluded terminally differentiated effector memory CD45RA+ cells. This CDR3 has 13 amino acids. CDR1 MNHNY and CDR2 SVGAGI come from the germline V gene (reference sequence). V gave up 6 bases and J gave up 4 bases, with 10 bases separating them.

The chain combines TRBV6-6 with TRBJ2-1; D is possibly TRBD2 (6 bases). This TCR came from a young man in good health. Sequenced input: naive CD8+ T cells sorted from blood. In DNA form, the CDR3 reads TGTGCCAGCAGCTGGAGGGATTACAATGAGCAGTTCTTC. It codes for CASSWRDYNEQFF.